Listed below are T cell receptor beta chains from one sample, sequenced in a study of Graves' ophthalmopathy and Graves' hyperthyroidism. In TCRdb, the multiplex PCR reads were re-called with MiXCR into one record per CDR3 protein. The sample consists of approximately 1.2 million distinct CDR3 sequences, less than 45% of them appearing once. Specimen: peripheral blood or thyroid tissue (not recorded which). These receptors originate from an adult man with Graves' hyperthyroidism. Both conserved end residues are part of each CDR3. Rows give clone size only sometimes, using once, few, many, or a class for an expanded clone.

J,V,size,CDR3
TRBJ1-4,TRBV7-9,NA,CASRKASGGTNEELFF
TRBJ2-7,TRBV25-1,NA,CASSGDRDRHYEQYF
TRBJ1-1,TRBV12-3/TRBV12-4,many,CASSHNTGGLTEAFF
TRBJ1-5,TRBV4-3,few,CASSQAPGVGQPQHF
TRBJ1-2,TRBV6-2/TRBV6-3,NA,CAGRQGSTNYGYTF
TRBJ2-7,TRBV15,many,CATSREIGGSSYEQYF
TRBJ2-2,TRBV10-3,once,CAISSYGLAVTGELFF
TRBJ1-6,TRBV2,many,CASSEAEGMGNSPLHF
TRBJ2-5,TRBV4-1,NA,CASSQDGAIQETQYF
TRBJ1-1,TRBV6-1,NA,CASSELRGWTEAFF
TRBJ2-7,TRBV19,few,CASTNAPGGPYEQYF
TRBJ2-5,TRBV3-1,NA,CASSLQGLIVKTQYF
TRBJ1-6,TRBV9,NA,CASSVGAATLHF
TRBJ1-6,TRBV25-1,NA,CASVPTEYNSPLHF
TRBJ2-7,TRBV4-3,NA,CASSQERGEQYF
TRBJ1-2,TRBV7-2,NA,CASSRQGLGYGYTF
TRBJ1-1,TRBV19,NA,CASSPRRAGANTEAFF
TRBJ1-5,TRBV4-3,NA,CASSQDGQGANQPQHF
TRBJ2-2,TRBV7-7,NA,CASSTSGSRGFTGELFF
TRBJ2-7,TRBV7-2,many,CASSFSGGASYEQYF
TRBJ2-7,TRBV4-2,NA,CASSHLTSGSYEQYF
TRBJ1-5,TRBV19,NA,CASSILGQLNSNQPQHF
TRBJ2-5,TRBV4-3,NA,CASSQDSISGETQYF
TRBJ2-6,TRBV24-1,many,CATRASGAGANVLTF
TRBJ2-7,TRBV15,few,CATSREVGFNYEQYF
TRBJ1-1,TRBV11-3,many,CASSARRNTEAFF
TRBJ2-2,TRBV27,NA,CASVTGHITNTGELFF
TRBJ1-1,TRBV29-1,NA,CSVEDLVRGAYTEAFF
TRBJ1-2,TRBV7-9,many,CASSLDGDVGGYTF
TRBJ2-7,TRBV4-1,many,CASSQLGRMYEQYF
TRBJ2-7,TRBV7-6,many,CASSFRVSDEQYF
TRBJ2-5,TRBV7-9,many,CASSFTTGPETQYF
TRBJ1-5,TRBV2,NA,CASVEAGGGQPQHF
TRBJ1-4,TRBV11-2,few,CASSRPGRGEKLFF
TRBJ2-7,TRBV7-9,NA,CASSVEGGTVYEQYF
TRBJ1-1,TRBV20-1,NA,CSARDGDWAAFF
TRBJ1-5,TRBV20-1,few,CSARSVRGSGLSNQPQHF